These T cell receptor beta chains were read from a single sample in a study of blood T cell repertoires in COVID-19. The repertoire was sequenced with immunoSEQ multiplex PCR; TCRdb's copy has only in-frame clones and lacks some. The table has some 240,000 clones, over 70% seen once. Source material: peripheral blood. The source is a woman in her 70s with COVID-19, enrolled during active disease. Both conserved end residues are part of each CDR3. The order of the fields is V gene, clone size, D gene, J gene, CDR3 protein, CDR3 DNA. D genes are given only for firm matches. Size tells how often a clone was seen (once, few, many) or the class of an expanded clone, and some rows leave it out.

V: TRBV3-1/TRBV3-2
size: .
D: TRBD1
J: TRBJ2-2
CDR3: CASSLGQGAGELFF
DNA: TGTGCCAGCAGCCTGGGGCAGGGGGCCGGGGAGCTGTTTTTT

V: TRBV7-9
size: .
D: TRBD2
J: TRBJ2-1
CDR3: CASSGRLAGGDEQFF
DNA: TGTGCCAGCAGCGGTCGACTAGCGGGAGGGGATGAGCAGTTCTTC

V: TRBV20-1
size: .
D: TRBD2
J: TRBJ2-5
CDR3: CSASIPSGNQETQYF
DNA: TGCAGTGCTAGTATCCCTAGCGGAAACCAAGAGACCCAGTACTTC

V: TRBV7-8
size: .
D: TRBD2
J: TRBJ2-7
CDR3: CASSSRSGRDSEQYF
DNA: TGTGCCAGCAGCTCCCGTAGCGGGAGGGACAGTGAGCAGTACTTC

V: TRBV4-1
size: few
D: TRBD1
J: TRBJ1-5
CDR3: CASSQAGTGVTNQPQHF
DNA: TGCGCCAGCAGCCAAGCCGGGACAGGGGTCACCAATCAGCCCCAGCATTTT

V: TRBV9
size: .
D: .
J: TRBJ2-1
CDR3: CASSARAQIQVQFF
DNA: TGTGCCAGCAGCGCGAGGGCCCAGATTCAGGTGCAGTTCTTC

V: TRBV18
size: once
D: .
J: TRBJ1-2
CDR3: CASSPQQDNYGYTF
DNA: TGTGCCAGCTCACCGCAACAGGATAACTATGGCTACACCTTC

V: TRBV7-9
size: .
D: .
J: TRBJ2-5
CDR3: CASSFSGVQETQYF
DNA: TGTGCCAGCAGCTTCTCAGGGGTTCAGGAGACCCAGTACTTC

V: TRBV30
size: once
D: TRBD1
J: TRBJ2-7
CDR3: CAWSRGRDEQYF
DNA: TGTGCCTGGAGTAGGGGGCGGGACGAGCAGTACTTC

V: TRBV5-1
size: few
D: .
J: TRBJ2-7
CDR3: CASTIRPLREQYF
DNA: TGCGCCAGCACCATTCGTCCTCTGCGCGAGCAGTACTTC

V: TRBV20-1
size: .
D: .
J: TRBJ2-1
CDR3: CSASSRIEQFF
DNA: TGCAGTGCTAGCTCTAGGATTGAGCAGTTCTTC

V: TRBV7-2
size: .
D: .
J: TRBJ2-7
CDR3: CASSIQGTYEQYF
DNA: TGTGCCAGCAGCATACAGGGAACCTACGAGCAGTACTTC

V: TRBV5-1
size: .
D: .
J: TRBJ2-1
CDR3: CASRWDSNEQFF
DNA: TGCGCCAGCAGGTGGGACTCGAATGAGCAGTTCTTC

V: TRBV3-1/TRBV3-2
size: .
D: TRBD1
J: TRBJ1-6
CDR3: CASSQGQGLAPLHF
DNA: TGTGCCAGCAGCCAGGGACAGGGCCTCGCACCCCTCCACTTT

V: TRBV19
size: .
D: .
J: TRBJ2-2
CDR3: CASSIGTAGTGELFF
DNA: TGTGCCAGTAGTATCGGCACGGCGGGCACCGGGGAGCTGTTTTTT

V: TRBV4-3
size: many
D: TRBD1
J: TRBJ2-5
CDR3: CASSRTGRETQYF
DNA: TGCGCCAGCAGCAGGACAGGCAGGGAGACCCAGTACTTC

V: TRBV11-2
size: .
D: .
J: TRBJ2-6
CDR3: CASSFAGSGANVLTF
DNA: TGTGCCAGCAGCTTTGCGGGATCTGGGGCCAACGTCCTGACTTTC

V: TRBV11-3
size: few
D: .
J: TRBJ1-6
CDR3: CASSSLSSGSYNSPLHF
DNA: TGTGCCAGCAGCTCCTTGAGTTCCGGGTCCTATAATTCACCCCTCCACTTT

V: TRBV7-9
size: .
D: .
J: TRBJ1-1
CDR3: CASSLVHGEAFF
DNA: TGTGCCAGCAGCTTAGTGCACGGGGAAGCTTTCTTT

V: TRBV28
size: .
D: TRBD2
J: TRBJ2-1
CDR3: CASTRLAGVNEQFF
DNA: TGTGCCAGCACTAGACTAGCGGGGGTGAATGAGCAGTTCTTC

V: TRBV6-2/TRBV6-3
size: .
D: TRBD1
J: TRBJ2-7
CDR3: CASRPRGPREQYF
DNA: TGTGCCAGCCGCCCCAGGGGGCCCCGCGAGCAGTACTTC

V: TRBV28
size: .
D: TRBD1
J: TRBJ2-5
CDR3: CASSLVDRETQYF
DNA: TGTGCCAGCAGTTTGGTGGACAGGGAGACCCAGTACTTC

V: TRBV12-3/TRBV12-4
size: .
D: .
J: TRBJ1-1
CDR3: CASSQQGWTEAFF
DNA: TGTGCCAGCAGCCAACAGGGATGGACTGAAGCTTTCTTT

V: TRBV12-3/TRBV12-4
size: few
D: .
J: TRBJ2-7
CDR3: CASSSYEKQYF
DNA: TGTGCCAGCAGTTCATACGAGAAGCAGTACTTC

V: TRBV6-5
size: .
D: .
J: TRBJ1-1
CDR3: CASSYSRLGGTEAFF
DNA: TGTGCCAGCAGTTACTCGAGGTTGGGGGGTACTGAAGCTTTCTTT

V: TRBV4-1
size: .
D: TRBD1
J: TRBJ2-5
CDR3: CASSQVYTGTGKETQYF
DNA: TGCGCCAGCAGCCAAGTGTACACCGGGACAGGGAAAGAGACCCAGTACTTC

V: TRBV6-4
size: .
D: TRBD2
J: TRBJ2-7
CDR3: CASGAREGEIHEQYF
DNA: TGTGCCAGCGGTGCTCGGGAGGGAGAGATCCACGAGCAGTACTTC

V: TRBV18
size: .
D: .
J: TRBJ1-1
CDR3: CASSPLADTEAFF
DNA: TGTGCCAGCTCACCATTGGCCGACACTGAAGCTTTCTTT

V: TRBV28
size: .
D: .
J: TRBJ1-3
CDR3: CASSPGDSSGNTIYF
DNA: TGTGCCAGCAGCCCAGGGGATAGCTCTGGAAACACCATATATTTT

V: TRBV4-2
size: .
D: .
J: TRBJ2-5
CDR3: CASSQDRGETQYF
DNA: TGTGCCAGCAGCCAAGATCGAGGGGAGACCCAGTACTTC

V: TRBV6-1
size: .
D: .
J: TRBJ1-2
CDR3: CASSERGFYGYTF
DNA: TGTGCCAGCAGTGAAAGGGGTTTCTATGGCTACACCTTC

V: TRBV19
size: .
D: .
J: TRBJ1-5
CDR3: CASIESGAPRNQPQHF
DNA: TGTGCCAGTATCGAATCGGGAGCGCCCCGCAATCAGCCCCAGCATTTT

V: TRBV28
size: .
D: .
J: TRBJ1-1
CDR3: CASTHPVNTEAFF
DNA: TGTGCCAGCACTCACCCAGTGAACACTGAAGCTTTCTTT

V: TRBV4-3
size: .
D: .
J: TRBJ1-4
CDR3: CASSQEGAANEKLFF
DNA: TGCGCCAGCAGCCAAGAGGGGGCAGCTAATGAAAAACTGTTTTTT

V: TRBV10-3
size: .
D: TRBD1
J: TRBJ2-2
CDR3: CAIKPGQAYTGELFF
DNA: TGTGCCATCAAGCCGGGACAGGCTTACACCGGGGAGCTGTTTTTT

V: TRBV19
size: .
D: TRBD1
J: TRBJ2-6
CDR3: CASTDRGSRGANVLTF
DNA: TGTGCCAGTACGGACAGGGGGTCGCGGGGGGCCAACGTCCTGACTTTC

V: TRBV10-3
size: .
D: TRBD1
J: TRBJ2-7
CDR3: CAIRNSGTGGPHEQYF
DNA: TGTGCCATCAGGAACTCCGGGACAGGGGGCCCTCACGAGCAGTACTTC

V: TRBV5-4
size: few
D: .
J: TRBJ2-1
CDR3: CASYRENEQFF
DNA: TGTGCCAGCTACAGGGAGAATGAGCAGTTCTTC

V: TRBV11-2
size: .
D: .
J: TRBJ1-5
CDR3: CASSLGANQPQHF
DNA: TGTGCCAGCAGCTTAGGAGCCAATCAGCCCCAGCATTTT

V: TRBV3-1/TRBV3-2
size: .
D: .
J: TRBJ2-3
CDR3: CASSQTDYTDTQYF
DNA: TGTGCCAGCAGCCAAACGGACTACACAGATACGCAGTATTTT

V: TRBV29-1
size: .
D: TRBD2
J: TRBJ2-7
CDR3: CSVPRGGEQYF
DNA: TGCAGCGTGCCCCGCGGGGGGGAGCAGTACTTC

V: TRBV11-3
size: .
D: .
J: TRBJ1-6
CDR3: CASRLDGNSPLHF
DNA: TGTGCCAGCAGGTTGGACGGGAACTCACCCCTCCACTTT

V: TRBV7-7
size: once
D: .
J: TRBJ2-5
CDR3: CASSPFSGTQETQYF
DNA: TGTGCTAGCAGCCCTTTCTCCGGGACTCAAGAGACCCAGTACTTC

V: TRBV9
size: .
D: TRBD1
J: TRBJ1-2
CDR3: CASSTGTGPYGYTF
DNA: TGTGCCAGCAGCACCGGGACAGGTCCCTATGGCTACACCTTC

V: TRBV6-5
size: .
D: .
J: TRBJ1-5
CDR3: CASCPRVGNQPQHF
DNA: TGTGCCAGCTGCCCGCGAGTCGGCAATCAGCCCCAGCATTTT